The T cell receptor (beta chain) described here comes from a study of T cell changes during pregnancy in multiple sclerosis. Clones were sequenced by immunoSEQ multiplex PCR, and TCRdb holds only the in-frame ones, with some missing. The sample comprises 70,000 to 80,000 clones, just over 90% of which are singletons, and around 0.45% rests with the top ten. V was clipped by 1 base and J by 0 bases; unmatched bases: 3. CDR3 length: 16 amino acids. CDR1 SEHNR and CDR2 FQNEAQ come from the germline V gene (reference sequence). The sequence derives from a female donor with multiple sclerosis, enrolled in a pregnancy study. The gene calls are TRBV7-9 and TRBJ1-5; 7 bases are a match to TRBD1. Sequences were derived from CD4+ T cells from peripheral blood mononuclear cells, sampled before pregnancy. The CDR3 DNA is TGTGCCAGCAGCTTAGGGGCAGGGGGTAGCAATCAGCCCCAGCATTTT. Protein product: CASSLGAGGSNQPQHF.